This T cell receptor beta chain was captured by sequencing in a study of cytotoxic CD8 clonotypes in ibrutinib-treated CLL (dated by TCRdb to the early 2020s). For context, the study as a whole: The cohort included some 14 treatment-naive and ten to twelve relapsed/refractory patients; 17 to 18 were IGHV unmutated. Responses were partial in some 24 patients and complete in 2; after median approximately 66 months follow-up, about 14 stayed in remission and 12 progressed. Cryopreserved peripheral blood mononuclear cells were collected before treatment, at response, and at either disease progression or sustained remission. Samples averaged approximately 260,000 productive templates and 90,000 to 95,000 productive rearrangements. Longitudinal samples were obtainable from about 30% of the roughly 90 participants in the trial. Response samples were taken after a median of 12 months on treatment, ranging from roughly 6 to 36 months. Every sample from remission and from progressive disease was obtained while the patients were still on ibrutinib.

The time point tag for this specimen amounts to: 12 to 13 months on ibrutinib. Roughly 2.2 micrograms of genomic DNA were extracted from cryopreserved PBMCs for TCR beta library preparation. Longitudinal blood samples from CLL patients receiving ibrutinib monotherapy were subjected to high-throughput TCR beta sequencing. The patients took part in an open-label, single-center phase 2 trial of ibrutinib monotherapy. Worth noting for this clone: The antigen it recognizes is unknown. The input lacks base qualities; no much larger clone sits a single base away.

Relative to germline, V is 0 bases shorter and J is 2 bases shorter, with 7 bases between their ends. CDR1 and CDR2, looked up from the germline V gene (reference sequence), are LNHNV and YYDKDF. The CDR3 goes from the cysteine to the phenylalanine over 14 residues. Just CDR3 DNA is preserved here, 42 bases in frame from base 1. The paper as a whole reports these results and caveats: Sampling times were not matched between patients in sustained remission and patients whose disease was progressing, and lymph node repertoires were not examined. Baseline clonality exceeded that of age-matched healthy donors and correlated strongly with circulating CD8+ T-cell counts. At ibrutinib response clonality went up, during sustained remission it held steady, and at progression it dropped back toward baseline. Public clonotypes were found to be uncommon and were observed to contract or remain stable during treatment; the increase in clonality was shown to reflect expansion of private clonotypes at ibrutinib response.

On a MiSeq, deep resolution sequencing aimed for a depth between 1 in 1 million and 1 in 200,000 T cells, with each clonotype covered approximately 10x on average. TCR beta libraries were generated with the immunoSEQ hsTCRB Kit. Concerning the study's data processing: The data were analyzed with ImmunoSEQ Analyzer and ImmunoSEQ Data Assistant, and V, D and J gene assignments followed IMGT definitions. Clonality was computed as one minus normalized Shannon entropy of productive rearrangement frequencies, ranging from 0 to 1. Only overrepresented clonotypes making up at least 0.05% of the repertoire of each patient were included in the public clonotype analysis. About a dozen age-matched healthy donor repertoires from immuneACCESS served as clonality controls. In its TCRdb copy, this immuneACCESS table keeps in-frame sequences only and misses some clones. Where compared with another copy, unresolved V genes explain less than half of these, and the others have no known cause. From that table come the V and J calls and clone size; the DNA was used to work out D and trimming. The sample records roughly 63,000 clones, roughly 50% of which are singletons. The ten largest clones represent 14% to 15% of the sample.

This clonotype originated in a human donor with chronic lymphocytic leukemia. The sequence joins TRBV15 to TRBJ1-1; the D gene identity is not certain. Sequenced material: PBMCs, taken after 12 months of ibrutinib treatment. The CDR3 loop reads CATSREFINTEAFF. In nucleotide form, the sequence is TGTGCCACCAGCAGAGAGTTTATTAACACTGAAGCTTTCTTT.